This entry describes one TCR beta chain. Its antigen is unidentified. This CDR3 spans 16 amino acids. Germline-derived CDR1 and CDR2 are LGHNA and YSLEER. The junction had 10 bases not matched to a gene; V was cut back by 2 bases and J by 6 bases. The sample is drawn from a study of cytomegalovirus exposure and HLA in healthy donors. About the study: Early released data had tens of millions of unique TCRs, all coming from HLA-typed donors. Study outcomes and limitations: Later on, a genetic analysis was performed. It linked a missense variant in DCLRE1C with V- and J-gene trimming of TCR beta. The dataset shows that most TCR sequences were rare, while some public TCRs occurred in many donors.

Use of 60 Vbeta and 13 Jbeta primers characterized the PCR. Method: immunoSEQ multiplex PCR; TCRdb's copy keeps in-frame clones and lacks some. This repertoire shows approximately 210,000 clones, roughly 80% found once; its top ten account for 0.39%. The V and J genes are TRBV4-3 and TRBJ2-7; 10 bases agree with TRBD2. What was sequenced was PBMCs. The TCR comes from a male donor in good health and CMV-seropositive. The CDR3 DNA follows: TGCGCCAGCAGCCAACGGGGGGGACTAGCGTTTTTCGAGCAGTACTTC. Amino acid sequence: CASSQRGGLAFFEQYF.